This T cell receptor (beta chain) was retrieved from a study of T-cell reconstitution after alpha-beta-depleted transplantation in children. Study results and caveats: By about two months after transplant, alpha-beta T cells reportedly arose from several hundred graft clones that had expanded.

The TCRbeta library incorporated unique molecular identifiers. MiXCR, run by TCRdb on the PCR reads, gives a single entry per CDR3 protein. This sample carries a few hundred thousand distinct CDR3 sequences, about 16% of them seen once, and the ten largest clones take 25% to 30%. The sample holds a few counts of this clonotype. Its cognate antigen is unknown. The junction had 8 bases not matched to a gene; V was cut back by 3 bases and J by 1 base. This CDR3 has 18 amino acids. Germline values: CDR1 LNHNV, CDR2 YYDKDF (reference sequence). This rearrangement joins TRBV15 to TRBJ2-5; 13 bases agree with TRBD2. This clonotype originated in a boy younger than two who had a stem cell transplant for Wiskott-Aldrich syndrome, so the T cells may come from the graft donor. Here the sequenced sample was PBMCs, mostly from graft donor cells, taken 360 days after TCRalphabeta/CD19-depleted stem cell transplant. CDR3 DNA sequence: TGTGCCACCAGCAGGGGAGGACTAGCGGGAGCCATCCAAGAGACCCAGTACTTC. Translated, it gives CATSRGGLAGAIQETQYF.